The 5 T cell receptor beta chains listed next were all sequenced from one sample in a study of shared clonotypes between healthy human individuals. CD8 cells regarded as naive lacked CD45RO, were positively chosen for CCR7, and omitted terminally differentiated effector memory CD45RA+ cells. Assay: immunoSEQ multiplex PCR; the TCRdb copy retains only in-frame clones and omits some. The data hold 1.5 million to 2.5 million clones, with about 95% observed a single time. The sequenced sample consisted of naive CD8+ T cells sorted from blood. The receptor source for this set is a man between 18 and 29 years old in good health.

The gene calls are TRBV7-2 and TRBJ2-7; D gene ambiguous. The CDR3 contains 15 residues. V lost 1 base and J lost 0, with 10 bases in between. Germline CDR1 and CDR2: SGHTA and FQGNSA. The CDR3 DNA sequence: TGTGCCAGCAGCTTAGGGCCCTACTTCTCCTACGAGCAGTACTTC. Translation gives CASSLGPYFSYEQYF.

V is TRBV29-1 and J is TRBJ2-7; a weak D match, TRBD2 (6 bases). From germline, CDR1 is SQVTM and CDR2 ANQGSEA. Trimming pared 3 bases from V and 1 base from J, leaving 10 bases between. The CDR3 loop spans 13 amino acids. The CDR3 coding sequence is TGCAGCGTTGATTTTGCGGGGTCCTACGAGCAGTACTTC. Its protein product is CSVDFAGSYEQYF.

The chain links TRBV5-6 to TRBJ1-3; D unclear. The germline V gene encodes CDR1 SGHDT and CDR2 YYEEEE. The V end was cut by 0 bases, the J end by 3 bases, with 7 bases between. The CDR3 covers 14 residues. The CDR3 nucleotides are TGTGCCAGCAGCTTGGACCAAAGTGGAAACACCATATATTTT. Amino acids: CASSLDQSGNTIYF.

The chain has TRBV19 and TRBJ2-5; 9 bases match TRBD1. The germline CDR1 and CDR2 sequences are LNHDA and SQIVND (reference sequence). V shed 5 bases, J shed 4 bases, and the junction held 8 bases outside the gene matches. The CDR3 is made up of 15 amino acids. CDR3 sequence: CASSPRDRETETQYF. The CDR3 DNA is TGTGCCAGTAGTCCGAGGGACAGGGAGACAGAGACCCAGTACTTC.

The genes are TRBV13 and TRBJ1-1; D is perhaps TRBD1 (5 bases). V was shortened by 5 bases and J by 0 bases, with 19 bases between the two germline ends. This CDR3 is built from 17 residues. Germline V gene data show CDR1 as PRHDT and CDR2 as FYEKMQ (reference sequence). The CDR3 loop is CASSLPGWGSVNTEAFF. The CDR3 DNA follows: TGTGCCAGCAGCCTCCCGGGATGGGGCTCTGTGAACACTGAAGCTTTCTTT.